These T cell receptor beta chains were read from a single sample in a study of T cells in Graves' hyperthyroidism and ophthalmopathy. TCRdb re-derived calls from the multiplex PCR reads in MiXCR, one entry per CDR3 protein. Seen here are more than 500,000 distinct CDR3 sequences, roughly 15% observed once, and the top ten hold approximately 4.3%. Sequencing input: blood. All receptors come from a woman between 40 and 55 years old with Graves' ophthalmopathy. The CDR3 runs from the conserved cysteine through the conserved F or W. The D gene is left open where the match is weak. For some rows the clone size is stated as once, few or many, or as a class when expanded; others skip it.

v_gene	d_gene	abundance	j_gene	CDR3nt	CDR3aa
TRBV5-4	TRBD2	many	TRBJ2-7	TGTGCCAGCAGCTGGGCTAGCGGGAGCCACGAGCAGTACTTC	CASSWASGSHEQYF
TRBV27	-	-	TRBJ2-7	TGTGCCAGCAGTTTTAGACAGCTCTACGAGCAGTACTTC	CASSFRQLYEQYF
TRBV12-3/TRBV12-4	TRBD1	-	TRBJ2-1	TGTGCCAGCAGTCGCCGAGGGGACAGGGGATACAATGAGCAGTTCTTC	CASSRRGDRGYNEQFF
TRBV4-1	-	many	TRBJ2-5	TGCGCCAGCAGCCAAGGGCCAGGGGAAGGGACCCAGTACTTC	CASSQGPGEGTQYF
TRBV20-1	TRBD1	many	TRBJ2-5	TGCAGTGCTAGCCCCGGGACAGTTAACGGAGAGACCCAGTACTTC	CSASPGTVNGETQYF
TRBV6-1	-	-	TRBJ2-7	TGTGCCAGCAAGACGAGCTCTCCTTACGAGCAGTACTTC	CASKTSSPYEQYF
TRBV28	-	many	TRBJ2-7	TGTGCCAGCAGTCCGGTGACACATTACGAGCAGTACTTC	CASSPVTHYEQYF
TRBV28	TRBD1	many	TRBJ1-2	TGTGCCAGCAGTCGACAGGGGGCGCGTGGCTACACCTTC	CASSRQGARGYTF
TRBV12-3/TRBV12-4	-	many	TRBJ2-7	TGTGCCAGCAGTTTTGGGGTAGAGCAGTACTTC	CASSFGVEQYF
TRBV4-1	-	many	TRBJ2-5	TGCGCCAGCAGCCAAGATCCTGGAAGTGGTATTGAGACCCAGTACTTC	CASSQDPGSGIETQYF
TRBV6-5	-	-	TRBJ2-2	TGTGCCAGCAGATACTGGAGATCGAACACCGGGGAGCTGTTTTTT	CASRYWRSNTGELFF
TRBV20-1	TRBD2	many	TRBJ2-7	TGCAGTGCTAGTCTAGCGGGAGAACCTCCCTACGAGCAGTACTTC	CSASLAGEPPYEQYF
TRBV12-3/TRBV12-4	-	many	TRBJ2-3	TGTGCCAGCAGTTTATCGCCCGCGGGGACCACAGATACGCAGTATTTT	CASSLSPAGTTDTQYF
TRBV12-3/TRBV12-4	TRBD2	many	TRBJ2-2	TGTGCCAGCAGCCATGGGGGGGTCCGGGAGCTGTTTTTT	CASSHGGVRELFF
TRBV5-1	TRBD2	-	TRBJ2-2	TGCGCCAGCAGCCCCGGCAGCGGGGGTACCGGGGAGCTGTTTTTT	CASSPGSGGTGELFF
TRBV27	-	many	TRBJ1-1	TGTGCCAGCAGTTTATCTCCCCAGGGAACGGACACTGAAGCTTTCTTT	CASSLSPQGTDTEAFF
TRBV10-3	TRBD2	many	TRBJ2-7	TGTGCCATCAGTGACCGGACTAGCGGGAGTTTCGAGCAGTACTTC	CAISDRTSGSFEQYF
TRBV6-1	-	few	TRBJ2-5	TGTGCCACGGAAAGGGACATCCAAGAGACCCAGTACTTC	CATERDIQETQYF
TRBV7-2	TRBD1	few	TRBJ1-4	TGTGCCAGCAGCCCAGCAGGGGGGGAAAAACTGTTTTTT	CASSPAGGEKLFF
TRBV4-3	-	many	TRBJ1-2	TGCGCCAGCAGCCAAGATAGAGCAGGCTATGGCTACACCTTC	CASSQDRAGYGYTF
TRBV20-1	TRBD2	-	TRBJ2-2	TGCAGTGGAAAGCGGGATAACACCGGGGAGCTGTTTTTT	CSGKRDNTGELFF
TRBV20-1	TRBD1	many	TRBJ1-2	TGCAGTGCTAGGGAGGGGGCCGGCTATGGCTACACCTTC	CSAREGAGYGYTF
TRBV7-8	TRBD2	many	TRBJ2-7	TGTGCCAGCAGCTTAAGTAGAAGCGGGAGGGCAGGCGAGCAGTACTTC	CASSLSRSGRAGEQYF